The 20 T cell receptor beta chains reported below all come from one sample, sequenced in a study of PD-L1 blockade in urothelial cancer. Assay used: immunoSEQ multiplex PCR; TCRdb lists only in-frame clones, some missing. Of tens of thousands of clones in the sample, around 91% were seen once. The time point: pretreatment peripheral blood. The specimen was PBMCs, collected around atezolizumab (anti-PD-L1) treatment. The receptors stem from a man between 60 and 75 years old with urothelial cancer.

J is TRBJ2-1 and V is TRBV5-5, with 9 bases identical to TRBD1. V trimming: 1 base; J trimming: 9 bases; junction bases outside the gene matches: 8. This CDR3 is built from 15 residues. Germline V gene data show CDR1 as SGHKS and CDR2 as YYEKEE (reference sequence). The CDR3 sequence is CASSLTGGRRSEQFF. The CDR3 nucleotides are TGTGCCAGCAGCTTGACAGGGGGCCGACGGAGTGAGCAGTTCTTC.

V usage is TRBV4-2 and J usage is TRBJ2-3; 7 nucleotides align to TRBD2. This CDR3 comprises 16 residues. The V gene's germline CDR1 is LGHNA and CDR2 YNFKEQ. The V segment lost 4 bases and the J segment 0 bases; nucleotides outside the gene matches: 7. The CDR3 is CASSPSTSDSTDTQYF. CDR3 in DNA: TGTGCCAGCAGCCCGAGTACTAGCGATAGCACAGATACGCAGTATTTT.

J is TRBJ1-4 and V is TRBV21-1; TRBD1, the table's D call, lacks a check against the DNA. TRBV21-1 is a pseudogene locus. The CDR3 covers 19 residues. Written as DNA, the CDR3 is TGTGCCAGCAGCAAAGATCCAGGGTGGGTTTCATTTGCTAATGAAAAACTGTTTTTT. Protein sequence: CASSKDPGWVSFANEKLFF.

This clone came up once. The J gene is TRBJ2-1, the V gene TRBV5-4; 10 bases line up with TRBD2. Trimming took 4 bases from V and 3 from J; bases not matched to a gene: 7. The CDR3 length is 16 residues. From germline, CDR1 is SGHNT and CDR2 YYREEE (reference sequence). For the CDR3, the DNA is TGTGCCAGCAGCAACCTAGCGGGGGAGATCTACAATGAGCAGTTCTTC. This encodes CASSNLAGEIYNEQFF. The full variable domain, in which reference TRBV5-4 and TRBJ2-1 provide the parts outside the CDR3, is ETGVTQSPTHLIKTRGQQVTLRCSSQSGHNTVSWYQQALGQGPQFIFQYYREEENGRGNFPPRFSGLQFPNYSSELNVNALELDDSALYLCASSNLAGEIYNEQFFGPGTRLTVL.

The chain uses TRBV27 and TRBJ2-7; D perhaps matches TRBD1 (6 bases). V was pared by 7 bases and J by 5 bases, with 21 bases between. The CDR3 consists of 15 residues. Per the germline V gene, CDR1 is MNHEY and CDR2 is SMNVEV (reference sequence). The CDR3 sequence: CASTFAHRVIHEQYF. DNA for the CDR3: TGTGCCAGCACCTTCGCCCACAGGGTGATCCACGAGCAGTACTTC.

The CDR3 reads CASREGIGGGYTF. The CDR3 nucleotides read TGTGCCAGCAGGGAGGGTATTGGGGGAGGCTACACCTTC. The chain has TRBV28 and TRBJ1-2, with D perhaps matching TRBD1 (5 bases). The germline CDR1 and CDR2 sequences are MDHEN and SYDVKM. The CDR3 consists of 13 residues. V lost 6 bases to trimming and J lost 8 bases, with 16 bases between them.

V and J are TRBV27 and TRBJ2-1, with D perhaps matching TRBD2 (5 bases). The CDR3 has 14 amino acids. CDR1 and CDR2 from the germline V gene are MNHEY and SMNVEV (reference sequence). V shed 5 bases and J shed 11 bases, with 19 bases lying between them. CDR3 sequence: CASSTTDGVKKQFF. The DNA for the CDR3 is TGTGCCAGCAGTACTACGGACGGGGTTAAGAAGCAGTTCTTC.

The chain uses TRBV2 and TRBJ2-1; D possibly corresponds to TRBD1 (7 bases). CDR3 size: 19 residues. V shed 4 bases and J shed 7 bases, with 29 bases lying between them. Germline lookup yields CDR1 SNHLY and CDR2 FYNNEI. The CDR3 reads CASSGRGSASVPPSNEQFF. For the CDR3, the DNA is TGTGCCAGCAGTGGCAGGGGGTCCGCTAGCGTGCCCCCGTCAAATGAGCAGTTCTTC.

This clone turned up a few times. CDR3: CASSLGTGFGGNQPQHF. The CDR3 DNA reads TGTGCCAGCAGCTTAGGGACAGGGTTCGGGGGAAATCAGCCCCAGCATTTT. This chain uses TRBV7-9 with TRBJ1-5; 8 nucleotides agree with TRBD1. Looked up from germline, CDR1 is SEHNR and CDR2 is FQNEAQ (reference sequence). The CDR3 length is 17 residues. With 1 base clipped from V and 4 bases from J, the junction kept 9 bases outside the gene matches.

The chain joins TRBV11-2 to TRBJ1-2; 9 nucleotides agree with TRBD1. The CDR3 sequence is 16 residues long. Unmatched junction bases numbered 8, after V lost 1 base and J lost 5 bases. Germline V gene sequence: CDR1 SGHAT, CDR2 FQNNGV. The CDR3 region has the DNA TGTGCCAGCAGCTTAGGGACAGGGGTGGTAGGATATGGCTACACCTTC. It encodes CASSLGTGVVGYGYTF.

CDR3 sequence: CAISDLGQGRGKLFF. The CDR3 DNA follows: TGTGCCATCAGTGACCTGGGACAGGGAAGAGGAAAACTGTTTTTT. The chain couples TRBV10-3 to TRBJ1-4; 9 bases map to TRBD1. The germline V gene has CDR1 ENHRY and CDR2 SYGVKD. CDR3 length: 15 residues. The J segment lost 10 bases and the V segment lost 3 bases, leaving 9 bases of the junction unmatched.

The chain carries TRBV5-1 and TRBJ2-2; 7 nucleotides line up with TRBD2. V shed 5 bases and J 2 bases; nucleotides not matched to a gene: 3. Germline CDR1 and CDR2: SGHRS and YFSETQ. CDR3 length: 14 residues. DNA for the CDR3: TGCGCCAGCAGGGCTAGCGGTAACACCGGGGAGCTGTTTTTT. Residues: CASRASGNTGELFF.

This clone appeared once. CDR3 DNA: TGTGCCAGCAGCTTGACTAGCGGGGGGGGCACCGGGGAGCTGTTTTTT. Amino acid sequence: CASSLTSGGGTGELFF. The chain couples TRBV11-2 to TRBJ2-2; 14 bases are a match to TRBD2. The CDR3 is 16 amino acids. Trimming cost V 3 bases and J 4 bases; bases outside gene matches: 1. The germline CDR1 and CDR2 sequences are SGHAT and FQNNGV.

The chain is built from TRBV28 and TRBJ1-4; no clear D gene. In germline, CDR1 is MDHEN, CDR2 SYDVKM. The V gene lost 3 bases and the J gene lost 3 bases, with 11 bases spanning the gap. The CDR3 is 15 amino acids. Written as DNA, the CDR3 is TGTGCCAGCAGTTTGAGGAGTATAGCTAATGAAAAACTGTTTTTT. Encoded protein: CASSLRSIANEKLFF.

In its sample, this clone was seen once. J is TRBJ2-7 and V is TRBV4-3, with 7 bases fitting TRBD1. The germline CDR1 and CDR2 sequences are LGHNA and YSLEER. Trimming cost V 0 bases and J 3 bases; bases outside gene matches: 5. This CDR3 has 15 amino acids. This CDR3 is CASSQEGDRFYEQYF. CDR3 in DNA: TGCGCCAGCAGCCAAGAAGGGGACAGATTCTACGAGCAGTACTTC.

The rearrangement uses TRBV18 and TRBJ2-3; possibly TRBD1 for D (6 bases). Germline V gene data show CDR1 as KGHSH and CDR2 as LQKENI. Trimming cost V 2 bases and J 2 bases, with 11 bases left between them. The CDR3 consists of 15 residues. The CDR3 nucleotides are TGTGCCAGCTCACCAGCCGACAGGAACACAGATACGCAGTATTTT. This sequence encodes CASSPADRNTDTQYF. Complete variable domain (other parts from reference TRBV18 and TRBJ2-3): NAGVMQNPRHLVRRRGQEARLRCSPMKGHSHVYWYRQLPEEGLKFMVYLQKENIIDESGMPKERFSAEFPKEGPSILRIQQVVRGDSAAYFCASSPADRNTDTQYFGPGTRLTVL.

This clone was counted only a few times. The chain combines TRBV2 with TRBJ1-6; 9 bases are a match to TRBD1. CDR1 is SNHLY, CDR2 FYNNEI, per germline. The J segment lost 4 bases and the V segment lost 6 bases, leaving 1 base of the junction unmatched. The CDR3 is 14 residues long. CDR3 loop: CASSGQGYNSPLHF. The CDR3 DNA follows: TGTGCCAGCAGCGGACAGGGGTATAATTCACCCCTCCACTTT.

This sequence joins TRBV7-2 and TRBJ2-1; TRBD2 aligns across 11 bases. The V segment lost 4 bases and the J segment 9 bases; nucleotides outside the gene matches: 11. Per germline, CDR1 SGHTA and CDR2 FQGNSA. The CDR3 has 16 residues. CDR3 sequence reads: CASSSLGLAVAGEQFF. The CDR3, as DNA: TGTGCCAGCAGCTCACTGGGACTAGCGGTAGCAGGTGAGCAGTTCTTC.

The chain carries TRBV4-3 and TRBJ2-2; TRBD2 aligns across 14 bases. Looked up from germline, CDR1 is LGHNA and CDR2 is YSLEER. CDR3 length: 15 residues. The V gene end was trimmed by 4 bases and the J gene end by 5 bases; junction bases not matched to a gene: 0. CDR3 in amino acids: CASSRLAGGTGELFF. CDR3 nucleotides: TGCGCCAGCAGCCGACTAGCGGGAGGGACCGGGGAGCTGTTTTTT.

This chain uses TRBV9 with TRBJ1-4; 7 nucleotides match TRBD1. V was pared by 4 bases and J by 7 bases, with 7 bases of the junction left unmatched. Looked up from germline, CDR1 is SGDLS and CDR2 is YYNGEE. This CDR3 comprises 14 residues. The CDR3 bases are TGTGCCAGCAGCAACACAGGGGAATTTGAAAAACTGTTTTTT. Its translation: CASSNTGEFEKLFF. Using reference TRBV9 and TRBJ1-4 for the parts outside the CDR3, the full variable domain is DSGVTQTPKHLITATGQRVTLRCSPRSGDLSVYWYQQSLDQGLQFLIQYYNGEERAKGNILERFSAQQFPDLHSELNLSSLELGDSALYFCASSNTGEFEKLFFGSGTQLSVL.